The T cell receptor (beta chain) under discussion was sequenced for a study of CD8+ T cells in alopecia areata. In the case of this clone: Its antigen is undetermined.

cDNA prepared by RNA extraction and subsequent reverse transcription served as the template for sequencing. The assay was immunoSEQ multiplex PCR, and TCRdb's table has in-frame clones only and misses some. The table lists 120,000 or so clones, approximately 53% of them singletons. Overall study findings and caveats: Compared with normal scalp, lesional scalp had higher clonality and more expanded CD8+ clones.

V lost 0 bases to trimming and J lost 0 bases, with 6 bases between them. The CDR3 loop spans 14 amino acids. The germline V gene encodes CDR1 SGHRS and CDR2 YFSETQ. As part of sample collection, lesional scalp punch biopsies and peripheral blood were taken from alopecia areata patients. This chain joins TRBV5-1 and TRBJ1-2; D is ambiguous. This TCR was sampled from a human donor with alopecia areata. The starting material was CD4+ T cells sorted from blood, obtained at week 0. CDR3 sequence reads: CASSLDGPNYGYTF. CDR3 nucleotides: TGCGCCAGCAGCTTGGACGGGCCTAACTATGGCTACACCTTC.